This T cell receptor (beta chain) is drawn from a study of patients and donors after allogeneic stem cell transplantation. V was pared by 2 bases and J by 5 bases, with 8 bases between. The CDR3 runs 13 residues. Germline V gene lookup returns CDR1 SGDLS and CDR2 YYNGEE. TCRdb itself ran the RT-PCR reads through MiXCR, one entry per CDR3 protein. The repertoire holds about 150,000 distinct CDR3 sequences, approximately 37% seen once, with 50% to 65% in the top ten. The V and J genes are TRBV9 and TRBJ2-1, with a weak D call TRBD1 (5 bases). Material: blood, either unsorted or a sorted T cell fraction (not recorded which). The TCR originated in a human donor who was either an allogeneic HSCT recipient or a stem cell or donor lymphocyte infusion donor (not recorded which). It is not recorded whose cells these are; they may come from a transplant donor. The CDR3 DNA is TGTGCCAGCAGCGTTCAGGGCGACAATGAGCAGTTCTTC. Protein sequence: CASSVQGDNEQFF.